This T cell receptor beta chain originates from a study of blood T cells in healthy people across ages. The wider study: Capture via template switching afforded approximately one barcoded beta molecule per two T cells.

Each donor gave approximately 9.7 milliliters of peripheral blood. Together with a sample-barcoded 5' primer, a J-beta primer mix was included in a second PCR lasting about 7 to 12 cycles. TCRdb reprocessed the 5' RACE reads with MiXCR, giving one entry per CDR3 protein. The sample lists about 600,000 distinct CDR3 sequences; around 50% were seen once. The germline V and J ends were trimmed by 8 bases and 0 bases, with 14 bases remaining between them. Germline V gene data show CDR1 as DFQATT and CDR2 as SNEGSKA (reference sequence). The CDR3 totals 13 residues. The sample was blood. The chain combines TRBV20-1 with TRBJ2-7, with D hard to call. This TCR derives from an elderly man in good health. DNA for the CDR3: TGCAGTCCCCGTAGGGTGGCCTCCTACGAGCAGTACTTC. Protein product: CSPRRVASYEQYF.